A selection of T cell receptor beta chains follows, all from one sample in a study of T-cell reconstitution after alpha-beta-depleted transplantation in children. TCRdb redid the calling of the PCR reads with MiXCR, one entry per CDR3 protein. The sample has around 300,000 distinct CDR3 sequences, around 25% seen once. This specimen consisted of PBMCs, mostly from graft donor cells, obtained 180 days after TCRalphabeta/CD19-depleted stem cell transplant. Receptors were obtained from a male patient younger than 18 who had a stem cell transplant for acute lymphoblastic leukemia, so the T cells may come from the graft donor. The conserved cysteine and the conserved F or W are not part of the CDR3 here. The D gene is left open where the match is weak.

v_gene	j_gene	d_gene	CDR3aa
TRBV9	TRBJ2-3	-	ASSVEGPQY
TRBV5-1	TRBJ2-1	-	ASSMGLSYNEQF
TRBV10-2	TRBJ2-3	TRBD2	ASSPIAGVGTDTQY
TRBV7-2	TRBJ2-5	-	ASSLARKTQY
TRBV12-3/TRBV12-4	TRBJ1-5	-	ASSLWSDFNQPQH
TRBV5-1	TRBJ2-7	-	ASRTLPGLKIIYEQY
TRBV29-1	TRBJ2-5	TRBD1	SATTGTGAQY
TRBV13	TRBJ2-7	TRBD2	ASSFGKRDGGEQY
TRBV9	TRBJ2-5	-	ASSVEIQETQY
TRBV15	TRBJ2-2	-	ATSRVAPITGELF
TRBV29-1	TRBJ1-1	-	SAEANTEAF
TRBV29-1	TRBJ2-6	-	SVEDDWDSGANVLT
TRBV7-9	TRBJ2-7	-	ASSPHEGLRNEQY
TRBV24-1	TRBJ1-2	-	ATSDFHGQNYGYT
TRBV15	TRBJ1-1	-	ATSRDLGRIGNTEAF
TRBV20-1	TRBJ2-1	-	SAHPGSSYNEQF
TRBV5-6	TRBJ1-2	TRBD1	ASSFGTGNGYT
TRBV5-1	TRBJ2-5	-	ASSLAEALQETQY
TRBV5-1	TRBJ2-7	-	ASSLAEHSYEQY
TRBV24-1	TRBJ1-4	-	ATSDQGSTNEKLF
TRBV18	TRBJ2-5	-	ASSSIWTDKETQY
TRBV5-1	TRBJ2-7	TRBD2	ASSPSGGEQY
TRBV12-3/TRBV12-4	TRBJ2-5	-	ASSSPGDSGTQY
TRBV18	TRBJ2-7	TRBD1	ASSLGQGAGEQY
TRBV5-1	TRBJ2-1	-	ASSWIRGSSYNEQF
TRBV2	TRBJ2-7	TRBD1	ASSDRGYEQY
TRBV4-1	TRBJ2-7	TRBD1	ASSQVRIGTGGNEQY
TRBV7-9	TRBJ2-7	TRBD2	ASDPLLTSGFYEQY
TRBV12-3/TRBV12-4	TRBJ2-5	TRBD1	ASRTGQAETQY
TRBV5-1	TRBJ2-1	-	ASGTRLLRGSYNEQF
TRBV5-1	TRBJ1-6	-	ASSLVGQGHNSPLH
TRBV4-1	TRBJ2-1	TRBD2	ASSQDKLAGGSEQF
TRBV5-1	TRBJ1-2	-	ASSLRQGRGYT
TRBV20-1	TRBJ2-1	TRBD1	SATGQGREQF
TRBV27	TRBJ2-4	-	ASSLSQKNIQY
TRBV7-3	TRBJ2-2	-	ASSPRGSGELF
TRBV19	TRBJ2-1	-	ASSIWPSYNEQF